This is a list of T cell receptor beta chains from one sample in a study of multiple sclerosis patients with progressive multifocal leukoencephalopathy. Method: immunoSEQ multiplex PCR; TCRdb's copy keeps in-frame clones and lacks some. The data hold 25,000 to 35,000 clones, with 80% to 95% observed a single time. The sequencing sample was made of PBMCs. Source of these receptors: a man in his thirties or forties with multiple sclerosis. Each CDR3 is given with its conserved first and last residue. Each record gives: clone size, V gene, D gene, J gene, CDR3 DNA, CDR3 protein. The D gene is left open where the match is weak. Not all rows give a size; the values are once, few, many and, for expanded clones, a class.

.	TRBV14	.	TRBJ1-1	TGTGCCAGCAGCCAAGTAGGGGGAGAAGCTTTCTTT	CASSQVGGEAFF
few	TRBV19	.	TRBJ1-4	TGTGCCAGTAGTATCGCGGGAAAACTGTTTTTT	CASSIAGKLFF
.	TRBV5-1	.	TRBJ1-4	TGCGCCAGCAGCTTGGCGGGACACAAAACAACTAATGAAAAACTGTTTTTT	CASSLAGHKTTNEKLFF
once	TRBV27	TRBD1	TRBJ2-3	TGTGCCAGCAGTCTCTGGACAGGGGTCACAGATACGCAGTATTTT	CASSLWTGVTDTQYF
.	TRBV25-1	TRBD2	TRBJ2-5	TGTGCCAGCAGTGCTTCCCGACTAGCGGGAGCAGAGACCCAGTACTTC	CASSASRLAGAETQYF
.	TRBV27	TRBD2	TRBJ2-7	TGTGCCAGCGCGGGACTAACCTACGAGCAGTACTTC	CASAGLTYEQYF
.	TRBV5-6	TRBD1	TRBJ2-7	TGTGCCAGCAGCTTGGGGACAGGGGCCCACGAGCAGTACTTC	CASSLGTGAHEQYF
.	TRBV4-3	TRBD2	TRBJ2-2	TGCGCCAGCAGCCAACTTAGCGGGGTGGCCACCGGGGAGCTGTTTTTT	CASSQLSGVATGELFF
.	TRBV15	TRBD2	TRBJ2-3	TGTGCCACCAGCAGGCTTAGCGGGAGGCCAGATACGCAGTATTTT	CATSRLSGRPDTQYF
.	TRBV14	.	TRBJ2-7	TGTGCCAGCAGCCGAGAGACAGGAAACTACGAGCAGTACTTC	CASSRETGNYEQYF
.	TRBV5-1	.	TRBJ2-7	TGCGCCAGCAGCTTGGTGACAGATTCCTACGAGCAGTACTTC	CASSLVTDSYEQYF
few	TRBV4-3	TRBD2	TRBJ2-1	TGCGCCAGCAGCCAATTCCGGTGGGAGCTAGCGGGAAATAATGAGCAGTTCTTC	CASSQFRWELAGNNEQFF
.	TRBV2	TRBD2	TRBJ2-3	TGTGCCAGCGTGGGACTAGCGGAACCCACAGATACGCAGTATTTT	CASVGLAEPTDTQYF
.	TRBV5-8	TRBD2	TRBJ2-3	TGTGCCAGCAGCTTGGGCCTAGCGGTTAGCACAGATACGCAGTATTTT	CASSLGLAVSTDTQYF
.	TRBV2	TRBD1	TRBJ1-4	TGTGCCAGCAGGGACAGGGTGGGAAGTGAAAAACTGTTTTTT	CASRDRVGSEKLFF
.	TRBV20-1	.	TRBJ2-7	TGCAGTGCTTCGGACACCTACGAGCAGTACTTC	CSASDTYEQYF
once	TRBV7-8	TRBD2	TRBJ2-2	TGTGCCAGCAGCTTAGGATGGGTAGCGGGGACCGGGGAGCTGTTTTTT	CASSLGWVAGTGELFF
.	TRBV2	TRBD2	TRBJ2-1	TGTGCCAGCAGTGAGAGCGGGATCGGCAATGAGCAGTTCTTC	CASSESGIGNEQFF
.	TRBV19	TRBD1	TRBJ1-5	TGTGCCAGTAGTACTACAGGGGGCAAGCCCCAGCATTTT	CASSTTGGKPQHF
.	TRBV6-5	TRBD1	TRBJ2-2	TGTGCCAGCAGATGGGACAGGGCGAACACCGGGGAGCTGTTTTTT	CASRWDRANTGELFF
.	TRBV18	.	TRBJ1-6	TGTGCCAGCTCACTACAGGGTTCGTTTGGTAATTCACCCCTCCACTTT	CASSLQGSFGNSPLHF
.	TRBV18	TRBD1	TRBJ1-2	TGTGCCAGCTCACCTTCGGGACAGGGTTCGTTTGGCTACACCTTC	CASSPSGQGSFGYTF
.	TRBV5-1	TRBD1	TRBJ2-1	TGCGCCAGCAGCTTGGTGGGCGGCAGGGGGCGCTACAATGAGCAGTTCTTC	CASSLVGGRGRYNEQFF
.	TRBV20-1	.	TRBJ2-7	TGCAGTGCTAGATTTGGGGGAATAGAGTACTTC	CSARFGGIEYF
few	TRBV10-3	.	TRBJ1-3	TGTGCCATCAGTGGCTCCGGGACCTACTCTGGAAACACCATATATTTT	CAISGSGTYSGNTIYF
.	TRBV9	TRBD1	TRBJ2-1	TGTGCCAGCAGCATAAGACAGGGGCCCTACAATGAGCAGTTCTTC	CASSIRQGPYNEQFF
.	TRBV18	TRBD1	TRBJ1-3	TGTGCCAGCTCCCCCCAACGGACAGGGGGGAATGGAAACACCATATATTTT	CASSPQRTGGNGNTIYF
.	TRBV14	.	TRBJ1-2	TGTGCCAGCAGCTCTCTTGGTGGGGGAGGAGGCTACACCTTC	CASSSLGGGGGYTF
.	TRBV9	TRBD2	TRBJ2-3	TGTGCCAGCAGCGTAACTAGCGGGAGAGTAGATACGCAGTATTTT	CASSVTSGRVDTQYF
.	TRBV27	.	TRBJ1-6	TGTGCCAGCAGTTTCAGGGACCTTCGTTCACCCCTCCACTTT	CASSFRDLRSPLHF
.	TRBV7-2	.	TRBJ2-7	TGTGCCAGCAGCTTCGACAGGAGCTCCTACGAGCAGTACTTC	CASSFDRSSYEQYF
.	TRBV11-3	.	TRBJ2-2	TGTGCCAGCAGCTTAGGGGCCAGATTTGGGACGGACACCGGGGAGCTGTTTTTT	CASSLGARFGTDTGELFF
.	TRBV13	TRBD2	TRBJ2-7	TGTGCCAGCAGCTTTGGGACTAGCGGGAGTGGGGGTTTTGTTGGCTTC	CASSFGTSGSGGFVGF
.	TRBV30	.	TRBJ1-2	TGTGCCTGGATTAAGAGGGACGCCTGGAACTATGGCTACACCTTC	CAWIKRDAWNYGYTF
once	TRBV7-9	.	TRBJ2-6	TGTGCCAGCAGTCTTGGAGGGGCTGGGGCCAACGTCCTGACTTTC	CASSLGGAGANVLTF
once	TRBV10-3	.	TRBJ2-7	TGTGCCACCCTGGGGAACGAGCAGTACTTC	CATLGNEQYF
.	TRBV7-9	TRBD1	TRBJ1-2	TGTGCCAGCAGCGCCGACAGGGGCCACAACTATGGCTACACCTTC	CASSADRGHNYGYTF
.	TRBV18	.	TRBJ2-2	TGTGCCAGCTCACCACGGGCGAGCGAGGCCGGGGAGCTGTTTTTT	CASSPRASEAGELFF
.	TRBV18	TRBD1	TRBJ1-5	TGTGCCAGCTCACCTCCAGGGACAGCCAGAGTTCCGCCCCAGCATTTT	CASSPPGTARVPPQHF
.	TRBV9	.	TRBJ2-1	TGTGCCAGCAGCGTAGGCTGGGACATCTACAATGAGCAGTTCTTC	CASSVGWDIYNEQFF
few	TRBV10-3	.	TRBJ1-3	TGTGCCATCAGTGAGTCGCGGCTAGTTGGAAACACCATATATTTT	CAISESRLVGNTIYF
.	TRBV6-5	TRBD1	TRBJ2-7	TGTGCCAGCAGTACCGACAGGGGGGACGAGCAGTACTTC	CASSTDRGDEQYF
once	TRBV19	.	TRBJ1-6	TGTGCCAGTAGTACTACCGGGGTCGGCTCACCCCTCCACTTT	CASSTTGVGSPLHF
.	TRBV5-4	TRBD1	TRBJ2-3	TGTGCCAGCAGCTTAGACAGGGTCACAGATACGCAGTATTTT	CASSLDRVTDTQYF
.	TRBV29-1	.	TRBJ1-4	TGCAGCGTTGGGACCGCTGAAAAACTGTTTTTT	CSVGTAEKLFF
.	TRBV7-9	TRBD2	TRBJ2-5	TGTGCCAGCAGCCCAACTAGCGTTGAGACCCAGTACTTC	CASSPTSVETQYF
.	TRBV4-1	.	TRBJ2-3	TGCGCCAGCAGCCGGTCAGTAGGAGATACGCAGTATTTT	CASSRSVGDTQYF
.	TRBV7-2	.	TRBJ2-1	TGTGCCAGCAGCTTAGACGCAGGGAGCTCCTACAATGAGCAGTTCTTC	CASSLDAGSSYNEQFF
.	TRBV9	.	TRBJ1-4	TGTGCCAGCAGCGTAACAGGGATTGCGGAAAAACTGTTTTTT	CASSVTGIAEKLFF
once	TRBV15	.	TRBJ1-2	TGTGCCACCCTGGACGTGACAACTAACTATGGCTACACCTTC	CATLDVTTNYGYTF
once	TRBV7-2	.	TRBJ1-4	TGTGCCAGCAGCTTAGTTACGGGGGCCGGTGAAAAACTGTTTTTT	CASSLVTGAGEKLFF
.	TRBV29-1	.	TRBJ2-5	TGCAGCGTTGAGAGGGGAGAGACCCAGTACTTC	CSVERGETQYF
.	TRBV7-3	.	TRBJ1-1	TGTGCCAGCAGCTTAACTAGGGGGATGAACACTGAAGCTTTCTTT	CASSLTRGMNTEAFF
once	TRBV19	.	TRBJ2-1	TGTGCCAGTAGCGACCTTCCTTACTCCTACAATGAGCAGTTCTTC	CASSDLPYSYNEQFF
.	TRBV20-1	.	TRBJ1-2	TGCAGTGCCTCGAGAGGGTATGGCTACACCTTC	CSASRGYGYTF